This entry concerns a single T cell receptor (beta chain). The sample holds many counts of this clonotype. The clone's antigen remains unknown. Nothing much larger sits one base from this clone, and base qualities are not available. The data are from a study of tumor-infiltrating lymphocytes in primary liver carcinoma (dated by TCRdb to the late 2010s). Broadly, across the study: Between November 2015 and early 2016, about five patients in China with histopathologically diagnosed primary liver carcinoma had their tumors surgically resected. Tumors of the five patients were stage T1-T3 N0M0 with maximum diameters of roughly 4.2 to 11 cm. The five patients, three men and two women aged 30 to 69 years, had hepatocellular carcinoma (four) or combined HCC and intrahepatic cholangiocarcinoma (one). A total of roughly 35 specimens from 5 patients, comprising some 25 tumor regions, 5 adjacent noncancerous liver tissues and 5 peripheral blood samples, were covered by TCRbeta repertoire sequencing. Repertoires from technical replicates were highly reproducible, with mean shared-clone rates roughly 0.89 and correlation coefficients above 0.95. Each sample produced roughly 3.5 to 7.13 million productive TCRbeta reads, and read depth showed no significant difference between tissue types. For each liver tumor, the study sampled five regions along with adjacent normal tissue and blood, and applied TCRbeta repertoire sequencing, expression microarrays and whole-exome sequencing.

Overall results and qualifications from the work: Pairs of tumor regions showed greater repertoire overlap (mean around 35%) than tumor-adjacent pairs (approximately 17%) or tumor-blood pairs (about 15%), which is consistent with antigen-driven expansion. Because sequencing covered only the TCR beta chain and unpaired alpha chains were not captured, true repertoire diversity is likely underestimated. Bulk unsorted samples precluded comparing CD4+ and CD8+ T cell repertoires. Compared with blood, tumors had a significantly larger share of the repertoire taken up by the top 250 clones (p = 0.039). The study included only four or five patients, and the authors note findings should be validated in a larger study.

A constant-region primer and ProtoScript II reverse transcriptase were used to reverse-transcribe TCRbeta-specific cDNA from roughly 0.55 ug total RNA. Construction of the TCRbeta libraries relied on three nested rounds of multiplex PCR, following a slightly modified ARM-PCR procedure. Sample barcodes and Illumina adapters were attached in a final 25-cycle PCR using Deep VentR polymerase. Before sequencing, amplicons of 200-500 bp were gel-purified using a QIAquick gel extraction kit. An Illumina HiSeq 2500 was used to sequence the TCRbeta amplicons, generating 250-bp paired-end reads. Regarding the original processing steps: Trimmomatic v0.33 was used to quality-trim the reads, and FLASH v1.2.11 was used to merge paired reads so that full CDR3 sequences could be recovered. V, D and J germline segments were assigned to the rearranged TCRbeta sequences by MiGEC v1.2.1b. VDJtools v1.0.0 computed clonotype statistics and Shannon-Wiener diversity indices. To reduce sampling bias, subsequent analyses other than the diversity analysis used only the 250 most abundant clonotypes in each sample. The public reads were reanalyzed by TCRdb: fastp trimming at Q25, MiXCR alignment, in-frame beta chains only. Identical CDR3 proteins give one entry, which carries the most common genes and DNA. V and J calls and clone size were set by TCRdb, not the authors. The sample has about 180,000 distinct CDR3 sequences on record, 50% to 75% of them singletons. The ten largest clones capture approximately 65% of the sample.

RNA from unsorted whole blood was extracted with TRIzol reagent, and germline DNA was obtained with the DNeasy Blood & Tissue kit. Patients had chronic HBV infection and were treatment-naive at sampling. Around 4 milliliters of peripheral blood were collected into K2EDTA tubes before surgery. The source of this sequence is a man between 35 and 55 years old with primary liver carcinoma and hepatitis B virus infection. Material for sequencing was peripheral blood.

Here the CDR3 is given as CASSFPGLGGYTF. The DNA sequence reads TGTGCCAGCAGCTTTCCGGGCCTTGGAGGCTACACCTTC. This chain is built from TRBV11-2 and TRBJ1-2; there is no confident call for the D gene. CDR1 SGHAT and CDR2 FQNNGV are derived from the germline V gene. The junction carries 13 bases between V and J, which are trimmed by 3 bases and 8 bases respectively. Measured from the cysteine to the phenylalanine, the CDR3 is 13 residues long. Solely the CDR3 DNA is kept, with 39 bases framed from the first base.